Shown below are 25 T cell receptor beta chains from a single sample sequenced in a study of early T cells in non-severe SARS-CoV-2 infection. A single record per CDR3 protein comes from TCRdb applying MiXCR to the 5' RACE reads. Of approximately 38,000 distinct CDR3 sequences detected, around 4.3% appear once; the ten largest clones hold 5.5% to 6.5%. Sequenced input: whole blood. Receptors originate from an adult who was a healthcare worker with PCR-confirmed SARS-CoV-2 infection or an uninfected control (not recorded which).

This clonotype came up many times. The chain uses TRBV29-1 and TRBJ2-2; 7 bases fit TRBD2. Germline V gene data show CDR1 as SQVTM and CDR2 as ANQGSEA. This CDR3 region has 15 residues. Trimming cost V 7 bases and J 2 bases; bases outside gene matches: 10. CDR3 sequence (DNA): TGCAGCGCTACACTAGCGTCAAGAAACACCGGGGAGCTGTTTTTT. The encoded protein is CSATLASRNTGELFF.

This clonotype was observed many times. The J gene is TRBJ2-2, the V gene TRBV10-3, with D perhaps matching TRBD1 (5 bases). The V gene lost 8 bases and the J gene lost 5 bases, with 15 bases spanning the gap. Germline values: CDR1 ENHRY, CDR2 SYGVKD. This CDR3 spans 14 amino acids. CDR3 DNA sequence: TGTGCCATCGGATCGACAGCCATTACCGGGGAGCTGTTTTTT. Protein: CAIGSTAITGELFF.

This clonotype showed up many times. The CDR3 here is CASSPRSSYEQYF. Here the CDR3 DNA reads TGTGCCAGCAGCCCACGTTCCTCCTACGAGCAGTACTTC. This chain connects TRBV9 to TRBJ2-7; D is unresolved. Germline V gene sequence: CDR1 SGDLS, CDR2 YYNGEE. This CDR3 comprises 13 residues. Between the trimmed V and J ends, which lost 4 bases and 0 bases, there was a span of 8 bases.

The table lists this clonotype with many counts. The chain employs TRBV19 and TRBJ1-5; 9 bases are shared with TRBD1. J was trimmed by 4 bases and V by 1 base; bases with no gene match: 5. The germline V gene has CDR1 LNHDA and CDR2 SQIVND (reference sequence). This CDR3 has 16 amino acids. CDR3 in DNA: TGTGCCAGTAGTATAGTGGGACAGGGAGTAAATCAGCCCCAGCATTTT. This sequence encodes CASSIVGQGVNQPQHF.

This chain connects TRBV5-1 to TRBJ1-2, with 7 bases matching TRBD1. V was clipped by 4 bases and J by 3 bases; unmatched bases: 9. The CDR3 has 15 residues. Germline V gene sequence: CDR1 SGHRS, CDR2 YFSETQ. The CDR3 sequence is CASSQQGPLDYGYTF. In nucleotides, the CDR3 is TGCGCCAGCAGCCAACAGGGGCCGCTTGACTATGGCTACACCTTC.

The gene calls are TRBV12-3 or TRBV12-4 and TRBJ2-6, with unresolved D. This CDR3 contains 15 residues. The ends were cut back, 3 bases at V and 2 bases at J, with 8 bases in the middle. CDR3 protein: CASSLYAPGANVLTF. The DNA of the CDR3 is TGTGCCAGCAGTTTGTACGCCCCTGGGGCCAACGTCCTGACTTTC.

Many counts were recorded for this clonotype. This chain connects TRBV7-6 to TRBJ2-1, with TRBD1 matching over 9 bases. CDR3 length: 14 amino acids. CDR1 and CDR2 (germline): SGHVS, FNYEAQ. V lost 8 bases and J lost 6; bases outside the gene matches: 8. The CDR3 is CASSRQGEVNEQFF. In nucleotides, the CDR3 is TGTGCCAGCTCGAGACAGGGGGAGGTCAATGAGCAGTTCTTC.

The genes are TRBV28 and TRBJ2-3, with 12 bases that match TRBD2. Germline CDR1 is MDHEN and CDR2 is SYDVKM. The CDR3 loop spans 17 amino acids. V lost 4 bases to trimming and J lost 5 bases; unmatched junction nucleotides: 10. CDR3 in amino acids: CASSSPTSGGEGDTQYF. In nucleotides, the CDR3 is TGTGCCAGCAGTTCCCCGACTAGCGGGGGTGAGGGAGATACGCAGTATTTT.

This clonotype was seen a single time. A much larger clone lies a single base off, so this may be a read error. The chain employs TRBV5-6 and TRBJ2-5, with TRBD2 identical over 9 bases. Germline CDR1 and CDR2: SGHDT and YYEEEE. CDR3 length equals 13 residues. CDR3 sequence reads: CTSSLGTSMSVDF. CDR3 nucleotides: TGTACCAGCAGCTTGGGGACTAGCATGTCTGTCGACTTC.

This clonotype was seen repeatedly, ten times or more. The genes are TRBV7-9 and TRBJ2-7, with TRBD1 as a possible D gene (5 bases). Germline V gene lookup returns CDR1 SEHNR and CDR2 FQNEAQ (reference sequence). CDR3 length equals 15 residues. Trimming removed 2 bases at V and 3 bases at J, with 14 bases between. CDR3 sequence reads: CASSLWGGTIYEQYF. Written as DNA, the CDR3 is TGTGCCAGCAGCTTATGGGGCGGAACTATCTACGAGCAGTACTTC.

This clonotype occurred many times. The chain links TRBV20-1 to TRBJ1-6; a possible D gene is TRBD1 (6 bases). CDR3 size: 15 residues. Trimming cost V 0 bases and J 6 bases, with 12 bases left between them. The germline CDR1 and CDR2 sequences are DFQATT and SNEGSKA (reference sequence). The CDR3 is CSARDGTRPNSPLHF. The CDR3 DNA follows: TGCAGTGCTAGAGACGGGACACGGCCTAATTCACCCCTCCACTTT.

This clonotype was counted at least ten times. V and J are TRBV7-6 and TRBJ2-7; TRBD2 agrees at 12 bases. The CDR3 totals 16 residues. The J segment lost 6 bases and the V segment lost 4 bases, leaving 10 bases of the junction unmatched. The germline CDR1 and CDR2 sequences are SGHVS and FNYEAQ. For the CDR3, the DNA is TGTGCCAGCAGCTCCAGACTAGCGGGAGAAGGCGGCGAGCAGTACTTC. Translated, it gives CASSSRLAGEGGEQYF.

At least ten counts were recorded for this clonotype. CDR3 region: CASSQEPATAYEQYF. The CDR3, as DNA: TGCGCCAGCAGCCAAGAGCCTGCGACAGCCTACGAGCAGTACTTC. The rearrangement links TRBV4-1 to TRBJ2-7, with a weak D call TRBD1 (5 bases). Germline assignment: CDR1 MGHRA and CDR2 YSYEKL. The CDR3 totals 15 residues. Trimming shortened V by 0 bases and J by 2 bases, and 11 bases separated the two germline ends.

This clonotype appeared many times. This chain uses TRBV6-1 with TRBJ2-7; D might be TRBD2 (5 bases). The CDR3 length is 12 residues. Germline assignment: CDR1 MNHNS and CDR2 SASEGT. Trimming removed 6 bases at V and 5 bases at J, with 11 bases between. The CDR3 DNA sequence: TGTGCCAGCAGGCTCTTCGGGGACGAGCAGTACTTC. Its protein is CASRLFGDEQYF.

At least ten counts were recorded for this clonotype. CDR3 DNA sequence: TGCGCCAGCAGATCGCCCCAGGGGAACACTGAAGCTTTCTTT. Translated: CASRSPQGNTEAFF. The chain is built from TRBV10-2 and TRBJ1-1; tentative D call: TRBD1 (5 bases). The length of the CDR3 is 14 residues. Germline V gene data show CDR1 as WSHSY and CDR2 as SAAADI. Trimming pared 6 bases from V and 1 base from J, leaving 12 bases between.

This clonotype was seen repeatedly, ten times or more. This chain connects TRBV6-5 to TRBJ2-7, with 10 bases matching TRBD2. CDR3 length: 14 residues. Germline CDR1 reads MNHEY; CDR2 reads SVGAGI. V lost 4 bases to trimming and J lost 6 bases; unmatched junction nucleotides: 6. CDR3 nucleotide sequence: TGTGCCAGCAGTTCTAGCGGGGGAGGTTTCGAGCAGTACTTC. Translation gives CASSSSGGGFEQYF.

This clonotype was found many times. V is TRBV6-6 and J is TRBJ2-5, with 8 bases matching TRBD1. The CDR3 runs to 15 residues. Germline loops: CDR1 MNHNY, CDR2 SVGAGI (reference sequence). V was pared by 8 bases and J by 5 bases, with 13 bases of the junction left unmatched. The DNA for the CDR3 is TGTGCCAGCCGAGACAGGGGTCGCCTCTTGGAGACCCAGTACTTC. This sequence encodes CASRDRGRLLETQYF.

V gene TRBV9 combines with J gene TRBJ1-6; 7 bases match TRBD1. Germline trimming cut 4 bases from V and 7 bases from J; bases unmatched to any gene: 5. Germline lookup yields CDR1 SGDLS and CDR2 YYNGEE. The CDR3 is 14 residues long. This CDR3 is CASSPRDRNSPLHF. DNA of the CDR3: TGTGCCAGCAGCCCCCGGGACAGAAATTCACCCCTCCACTTT.

As concerns this clonotype: A much more abundant neighbour one base away suggests this may be a read error. The chain combines TRBV7-9 with TRBJ2-3; D gene unclear. V lost 2 bases to trimming and J lost 1 base, with 7 bases between them. The germline CDR1 and CDR2 sequences are SEHNR and FQNEAQ (reference sequence). The CDR3 sequence is 14 residues long. The DNA of the CDR3 is TGTGCCAGCAGCTTAATGTGGGGCACAGATACGCAGTATTTT. It codes for CASSLMWGTDTQYF.

This clonotype was recorded many times. V and J are TRBV19 and TRBJ1-2; tentatively, D is TRBD1 (5 bases). Per the germline V gene, CDR1 is LNHDA and CDR2 is SQIVND (reference sequence). This CDR3 contains 17 residues. V was trimmed by 1 base and J by 5 bases, leaving 20 bases between them. The CDR3 nucleotides are TGTGCCAGTAGTATAGGGAAGGCCGGGACGGCGGTATATGGCTACACCTTC. This codes for CASSIGKAGTAVYGYTF. The whole variable domain, remainder taken from reference TRBV19 and TRBJ1-2, is DGGITQSPKYLFRKEGQNVTLSCEQNLNHDAMYWYRQDPGQGLRLIYYSQIVNDFQKGDIAEGYSVSREKKESFPLTVTSAQKNPTAFYLCASSIGKAGTAVYGYTFGSGTRLTVV.

This clonotype showed up many times. The chain links TRBV11-1 to TRBJ2-1; TRBD1 is a possible D gene (6 bases). This CDR3 is built from 13 residues. The ends were cut back, 0 bases at V and 8 bases at J, with 8 bases in the middle. Germline assignment: CDR1 SGHAT and CDR2 FQDESV (reference sequence). The CDR3 bases are TGTGCCAGCAGCTTAGCGCACAGGGATGAGCAGTTCTTC. Its protein product is CASSLAHRDEQFF.

The sample holds many counts of this clonotype. This rearrangement joins TRBV19 to TRBJ2-4; 8 bases line up with TRBD1. The CDR3 totals 12 residues. Germline V lookup: CDR1 LNHDA, CDR2 SQIVND (reference sequence). V was clipped by 6 bases and J by 13 bases; unmatched bases: 8. CDR3 sequence reads: CASSRDRLTQYF. Here the CDR3 DNA reads TGTGCCAGTAGCCGGGACAGGTTGACGCAGTACTTC.

This clonotype was observed at least ten times. This chain joins TRBV7-2 and TRBJ2-3, with 8 bases matching TRBD2. After removal of 10 bases from V and 2 bases from J, the junction contained 14 bases not matched to a gene. CDR1 and CDR2 from the germline V gene are SGHTA and FQGNSA. The CDR3 consists of 16 residues. This CDR3 reads CATQERGFDVTDTQYF. CDR3 DNA sequence: TGTGCCACCCAGGAGCGGGGGTTCGACGTCACAGATACGCAGTATTTT.

In regard to this clonotype: Given a much more abundant clone one base away, this may be a read error. The V and J genes are TRBV7-9 and TRBJ1-6; no firm D call. Per the germline V gene, CDR1 is SEHNR and CDR2 is FQNEAQ (reference sequence). This CDR3 region has 12 residues. CDR3 region: CANSLENAPLHF. The CDR3 DNA follows: TGTGCCAACAGCTTGGAGAATGCACCCCTCCACTTT.

This clonotype was detected many times. V gene TRBV29-1 combines with J gene TRBJ2-7; 12 bases map to TRBD2. This CDR3 has 13 amino acids. CDR1 is SQVTM, CDR2 ANQGSEA, per germline. V trimming: 5 bases; J trimming: 4 bases; junction bases outside the gene matches: 3. The CDR3 DNA reads as TGCAGCGTTTCTAGCGGGAGGGGATACGAGCAGTACTTC. This translates into CSVSSGRGYEQYF.